The present T cell receptor beta chain was sequenced within a study of regulatory T cells in long-lasting Graves disease. Overall study findings and caveats: Lower TCR diversity characterized persistent Graves' patients relative to newly diagnosed patients.

As to time point: newly diagnosed GD, antithyroid drugs for less than 3 months. Making the TCR library involved RNA that had been extracted from PBMCs. As concerns this clonotype: Its antigen is as yet unknown. A much larger clone lies one base from this, so it may be a read error.

Construction of the TCR beta libraries employed iRepertoire HTBI primers in conjunction with Arm-PCR of CDR3 regions. TCRdb analysed the multiplex PCR reads with MiXCR anew, one entry per CDR3 protein. The sample gives roughly 500,000 distinct CDR3 sequences, 13% of which show up once; roughly 10% is in the top ten. This CDR3 is built from 16 residues. The germline CDR1 and CDR2 sequences are SGHTA and FQGNSA. The same data also went into a second study, on T cells in Graves' hyperthyroidism and ophthalmopathy.

The clonotype comes from a man under 40 with Graves disease. The chain employs TRBV7-2 and TRBJ2-2; 7 nucleotides align to TRBD2. Sequencing used peripheral blood mononuclear cells (PBMCs), obtained at new diagnosis, from a patient treated with antithyroid drugs. The CDR3 nucleotides are TGTGCCAGCAGCCGCCCGCCGGGACTAACCACCGGGGGGCTGTTTTTT. It translates to CASSRPPGLTTGGLFF.